This note documents a single T cell receptor (beta chain) sequence. In the original workflow: Amplification of reference gene primers provided the estimated nucleated cell counts. TCRdb's table, derived via immunoSEQ multiplex PCR, lists solely in-frame clones and lacks some. The D gene and trimming were derived from the DNA, and the V and J assignments and clone size from that table. The sample includes approximately 67,000 clones, 75% to 90% of them seen just once. The sample originates from a study of blood T cell repertoires in COVID-19. The wider study: Acute and convalescent COVID-19 specimens originated in the United States, Italy and Spain. T cells, B-cell-depleted T cells, or PBMCs provided the cDNA or gDNA that served as material.

This CDR3 region has 20 residues. Germline CDR1 and CDR2: MGHRA and YSYEKL. With V trimmed by 2 bases and J by 9 bases, 16 bases remained unmatched. The specimen was peripheral blood. This TCR came from a man between 50 and 59 years old with active COVID-19. V is TRBV4-1 and J is TRBJ2-1; 16 nucleotides line up with TRBD2. CDR3 DNA sequence: TGCGCCAGCAGCCAAAGCCCTGGGACTAGCGGGGGGGCCGATGATGGTGAGCAGTTCTTC. This codes for CASSQSPGTSGGADDGEQFF.